One and the same sample provided the 7 T cell receptor beta chains below, sequenced in a study of Ad26.COV2.S vaccination and SARS-CoV-2 variants. Here immunoSEQ multiplex PCR was the method, and the copy in TCRdb shows in-frame clones only, minus some. The table records about 380,000 clones, about four fifths of them present only once. The treatment was: around 19 received Ad26.COV2.S at low or high dose, single or two shots; a few received placebo; per-sample allocation not given. On day 63 after the first injection, vaccine and placebo recipients gave samples. Sequenced here: peripheral blood, sampled in a trial of Ad26.COV2.S vaccine versus placebo. The receptors were sampled from a person aged 18 to 65 who received the Ad26.COV2.S COVID-19 vaccine or a placebo.

This clone came up once. V and J are TRBV3-1 (or the pseudogene TRBV3-2) and TRBJ1-2; D may be TRBD1 (5 bases). The germline gives CDR1 LGHDT, CDR2 YNNKEL (reference sequence). The CDR3 covers 18 residues. V was trimmed by 0 bases and J by 5 bases, leaving 22 bases between them. The CDR3 here is CASSQELLGRGGLYGYTF. Here the CDR3 DNA reads TGTGCCAGCAGCCAAGAATTATTAGGGAGGGGAGGTTTGTATGGCTACACCTTC.

The genes are TRBV5-6 and TRBJ2-5; possibly TRBD1 for D (6 bases). This CDR3 comprises 13 residues. CDR1 and CDR2 (germline): SGHDT, YYEEEE. V was shortened by 3 bases and J by 4 bases, with 10 bases between the two germline ends. The CDR3 nucleotides read TGTGCCAGCAGCTCCAGGGGCCGAGAGACCCAGTACTTC. Residues: CASSSRGRETQYF. Together with reference TRBV5-6 and TRBJ2-5, the CDR3 gives the full variable domain: DAGVTQSPTHLIKTRGQQVTLRCSPKSGHDTVSWYQQALGQGPQFIFQYYEEEERQRGNFPDRFSGHQFPNYSSELNVNALLLGDSALYLCASSSRGRETQYFGPGTRLLVL.

The chain combines TRBV29-1 with TRBJ1-3; 7 bases agree with TRBD1. V lost 1 base to trimming and J lost 0 bases; unmatched junction nucleotides: 3. The length of the CDR3 is 15 residues. The germline V gene encodes CDR1 SQVTM and CDR2 ANQGSEA. This CDR3 reads CSVEAGQSSGNTIYF. The CDR3 nucleotides read TGCAGCGTTGAAGCGGGACAGAGCTCTGGAAACACCATATATTTT.

V and J are TRBV24-1 and TRBJ2-1; D possibly corresponds to TRBD2 (5 bases). Trimming left V 4 bases short and J 3 bases short, with 12 bases between. Germline lookup yields CDR1 KGHDR and CDR2 SFDVKD. The CDR3 has 15 amino acids. CDR3 sequence (DNA): TGTGCCACCAGTGAGCGGGTCGGGGACTACAATGAGCAGTTCTTC. This translates into CATSERVGDYNEQFF.

The chain couples TRBV23-1 to TRBJ1-5, with D possibly TRBD1 on 5 matching bases. TRBV23-1 is an ORF; its function is uncertain. This CDR3 contains 15 residues. V was shortened by 3 bases and J by 5 bases, with 14 bases between the two germline ends. The CDR3: CASSHGAGKHQPQHF. In DNA form, the CDR3 reads TGCGCCAGCAGTCATGGGGCAGGAAAGCATCAGCCCCAGCATTTT.

This clone was seen just once. V and J are TRBV6-5 and TRBJ2-3; either TRBD1 or TRBD2 may supply D (6 bases each). The CDR3 runs to 14 residues. The V end was cut by 4 bases, the J end by 4 bases, with 12 bases between. Germline CDR1 is MNHEY and CDR2 is SVGAGI. CDR3 loop: CASSSGGPADTQYF. CDR3 in DNA: TGTGCCAGCAGTTCCGGGGGCCCCGCAGATACGCAGTATTTT.

This rearrangement joins TRBV4-3 to TRBJ2-1, with D tentatively TRBD1 (6 bases). Germline V lookup: CDR1 LGHNA, CDR2 YSLEER. With 4 bases removed from V and 4 bases from J, the gap between germline ends came to 14 bases. The CDR3 covers 15 residues. CDR3 sequence (DNA): TGCGCCAGCAGCCCTGGGGGCAGGGAATACAATGAGCAGTTCTTC. Translated: CASSPGGREYNEQFF.